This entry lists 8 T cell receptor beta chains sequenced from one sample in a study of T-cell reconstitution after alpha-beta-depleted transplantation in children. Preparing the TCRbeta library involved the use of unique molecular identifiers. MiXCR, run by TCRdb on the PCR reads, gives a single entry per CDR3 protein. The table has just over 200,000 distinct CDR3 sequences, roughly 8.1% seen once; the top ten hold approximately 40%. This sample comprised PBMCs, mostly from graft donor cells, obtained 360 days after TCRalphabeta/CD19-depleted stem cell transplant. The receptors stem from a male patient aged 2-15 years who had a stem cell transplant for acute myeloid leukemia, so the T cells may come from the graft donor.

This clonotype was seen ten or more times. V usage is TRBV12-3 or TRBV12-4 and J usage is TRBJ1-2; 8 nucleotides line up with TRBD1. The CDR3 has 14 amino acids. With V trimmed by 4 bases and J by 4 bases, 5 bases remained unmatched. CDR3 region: CASSYQQGVYGYTF. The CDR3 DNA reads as TGTGCCAGCAGTTATCAACAGGGGGTCTATGGCTACACCTTC.

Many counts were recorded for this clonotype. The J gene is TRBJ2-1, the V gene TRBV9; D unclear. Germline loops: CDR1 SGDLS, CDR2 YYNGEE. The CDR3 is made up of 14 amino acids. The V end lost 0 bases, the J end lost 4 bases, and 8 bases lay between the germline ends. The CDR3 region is CASSVGAEYNEQFF. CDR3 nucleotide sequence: TGTGCCAGCAGCGTAGGTGCGGAGTACAATGAGCAGTTCTTC.

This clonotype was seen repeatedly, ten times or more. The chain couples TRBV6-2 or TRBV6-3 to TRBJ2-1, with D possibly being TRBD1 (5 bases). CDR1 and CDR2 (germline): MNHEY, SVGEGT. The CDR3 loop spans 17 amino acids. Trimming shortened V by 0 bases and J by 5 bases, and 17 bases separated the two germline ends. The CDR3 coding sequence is TGTGCCAGCAGTTACTCGAAGGTAGAACAGGACAACAATGAGCAGTTCTTC. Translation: CASSYSKVEQDNNEQFF.

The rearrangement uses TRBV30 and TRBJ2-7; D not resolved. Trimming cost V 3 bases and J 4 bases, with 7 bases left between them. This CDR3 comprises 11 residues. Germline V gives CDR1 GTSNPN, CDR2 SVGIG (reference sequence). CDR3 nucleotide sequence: TGTGCCTGGAGATACACTTACGAGCAGTACTTC. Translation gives CAWRYTYEQYF. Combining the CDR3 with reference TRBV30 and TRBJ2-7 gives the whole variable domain SQTIHQWPATLVQPVGSPLSLECTVEGTSNPNLYWYRQAAGRGLQLLFYSVGIGQISSEVPQNLSASRPQDRQFILSSKKLLLSDSGFYLCAWRYTYEQYFGPGTRLTVT.

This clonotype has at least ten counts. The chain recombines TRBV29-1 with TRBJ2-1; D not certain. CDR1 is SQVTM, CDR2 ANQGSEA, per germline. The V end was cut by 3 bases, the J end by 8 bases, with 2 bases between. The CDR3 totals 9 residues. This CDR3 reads CSVDDEQFF. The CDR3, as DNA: TGCAGCGTTGACGATGAGCAGTTCTTC.

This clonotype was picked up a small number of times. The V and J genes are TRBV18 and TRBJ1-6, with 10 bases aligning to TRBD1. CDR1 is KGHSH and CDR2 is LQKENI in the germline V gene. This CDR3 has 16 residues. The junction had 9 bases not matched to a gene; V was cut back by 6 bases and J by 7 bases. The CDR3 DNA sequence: TGTGCCAGCTCTCCCCCCCCGGGACAGGGGAATTCACCCCTCCACTTT. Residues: CASSPPPGQGNSPLHF.

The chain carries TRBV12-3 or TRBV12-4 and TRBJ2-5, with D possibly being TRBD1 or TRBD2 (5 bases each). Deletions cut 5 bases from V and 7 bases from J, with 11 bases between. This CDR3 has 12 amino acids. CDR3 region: CASSGDQRTQYF. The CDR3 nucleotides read TGTGCCAGCAGTGGGGACCAAAGGACCCAGTACTTC.

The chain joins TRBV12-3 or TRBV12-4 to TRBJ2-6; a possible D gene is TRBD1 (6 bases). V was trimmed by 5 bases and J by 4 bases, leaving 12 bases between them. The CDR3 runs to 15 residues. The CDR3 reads CASSPTGSGANVLTF. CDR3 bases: TGTGCCAGCAGTCCCACAGGGTCCGGGGCCAACGTCCTGACTTTC.